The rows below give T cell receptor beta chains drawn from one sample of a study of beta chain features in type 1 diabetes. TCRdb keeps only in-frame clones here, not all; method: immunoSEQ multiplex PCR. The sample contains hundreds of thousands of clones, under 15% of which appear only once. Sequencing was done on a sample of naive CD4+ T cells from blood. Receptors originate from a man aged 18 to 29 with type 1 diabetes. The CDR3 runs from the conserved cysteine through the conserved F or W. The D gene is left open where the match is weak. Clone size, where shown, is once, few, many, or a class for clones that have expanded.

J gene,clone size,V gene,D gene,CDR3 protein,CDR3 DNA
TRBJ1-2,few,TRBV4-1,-,CASSQARGPSGGYTF,TGCGCCAGCAGCCAAGCCCGGGGCCCGTCGGGCGGCTACACCTTC
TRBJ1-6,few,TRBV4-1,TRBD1,CASSLGQGSPLHF,TGCGCCAGCAGCCTCGGACAGGGATCACCCCTCCACTTT
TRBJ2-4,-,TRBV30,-,CAWSVQGRNIQYF,TGTGCCTGGAGTGTACAAGGGAGGAACATTCAGTACTTC
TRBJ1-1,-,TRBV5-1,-,CASSLTGIGDTEAFF,TGCGCCAGCAGCTTGACAGGGATCGGAGACACTGAAGCTTTCTTT
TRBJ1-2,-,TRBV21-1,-,CASTPGQVNPGYGYTF,TGTGCCAGCACCCCGGGACAGGTGAACCCAGGCTATGGCTACACCTTC
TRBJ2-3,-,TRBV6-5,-,CASIRAATSTDTQYF,TGTGCCAGCATCAGGGCCGCGACTAGCACAGATACGCAGTATTTT
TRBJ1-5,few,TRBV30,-,CAWTQQGGGQPQHF,TGTGCCTGGACCCAACAGGGTGGGGGTCAGCCCCAGCATTTT
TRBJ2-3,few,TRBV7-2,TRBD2,CASSLSGTSAISGTQYF,TGTGCCAGCAGCTTGTCCGGGACTAGCGCCATATCGGGAACGCAGTATTTT
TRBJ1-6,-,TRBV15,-,CATSRVGGPYNSPLHF,TGTGCCACCAGCAGAGTTGGGGGACCTTATAATTCACCCCTCCACTTT
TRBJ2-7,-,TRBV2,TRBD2,CASRGGTYEQYF,TGTGCCTCCCGGGGAGGGACCTACGAGCAGTACTTC
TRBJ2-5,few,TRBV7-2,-,CASSRGETQYF,TGTGCCAGCAGCAGAGGGGAGACCCAGTACTTC
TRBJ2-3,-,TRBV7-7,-,CAVSRADTQYF,TGTGCCGTCAGCCGGGCAGATACGCAGTATTTT
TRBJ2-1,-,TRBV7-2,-,CASSSPLYNEQFF,TGTGCCAGCAGCTCCCCTCTTTACAATGAGCAGTTCTTC
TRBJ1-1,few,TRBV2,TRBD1,CASTGQGNTEAFF,TGTGCCAGCACCGGACAGGGGAACACTGAAGCTTTCTTT
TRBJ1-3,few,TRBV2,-,CASSDATSSGNTIYF,TGTGCCAGCAGTGATGCCACCAGCTCTGGAAACACCATATATTTT
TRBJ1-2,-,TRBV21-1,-,CASSIRGGYTF,TGTGCCAGCAGCATCCGGGGAGGCTACACCTTC
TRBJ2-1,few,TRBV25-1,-,CASSESGGQGLYNEQFF,TGTGCCAGCAGTGAATCAGGTGGGCAGGGCCTCTACAATGAGCAGTTCTTC
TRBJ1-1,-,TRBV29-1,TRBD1,CSVRQGASTEAFF,TGCAGCGTCCGACAGGGGGCGAGCACTGAAGCTTTCTTT
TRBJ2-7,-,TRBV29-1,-,CSVNGATQGMVYEQYF,TGCAGCGTCAATGGGGCAACACAGGGAATGGTCTACGAGCAGTACTTC
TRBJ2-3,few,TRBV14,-,CASNRGPEIADTQYF,TGTGCCAGCAATCGGGGCCCGGAAATAGCAGATACGCAGTATTTT
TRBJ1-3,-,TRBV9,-,CASSPGLSSGNTIYF,TGTGCCAGCAGCCCGGGACTGAGCTCTGGAAACACCATATATTTT
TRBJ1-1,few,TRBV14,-,CASSQTGNTEAFF,TGTGCCAGCAGCCAGACAGGGAACACTGAAGCTTTCTTT
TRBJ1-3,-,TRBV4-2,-,CASSQVSNTIYF,TGTGCCAGCAGCCAAGTTAGTAACACCATATATTTT
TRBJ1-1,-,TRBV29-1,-,CSVEPSSFF,TGCAGCGTTGAACCCTCCTCTTTCTTT
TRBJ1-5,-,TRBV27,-,CASTPSGKGQPQHF,TGTGCCAGCACCCCAAGCGGTAAGGGCCAGCCCCAGCATTTT
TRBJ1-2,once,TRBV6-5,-,CASSYSHRNRGGYTF,TGTGCCAGCAGTTACTCACACAGGAACCGTGGTGGCTACACCTTC
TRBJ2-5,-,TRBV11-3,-,CASSFTETQYF,TGTGCCAGCAGCTTTACAGAGACCCAGTACTTC
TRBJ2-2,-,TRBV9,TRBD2,CASSPQAWGLAGGNTGELFF,TGTGCCAGCAGCCCCCAAGCCTGGGGACTAGCGGGGGGGAACACCGGGGAGCTGTTTTTT
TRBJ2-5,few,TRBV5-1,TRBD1,CASSFATGLQETQYF,TGCGCCAGCAGCTTCGCGACAGGGCTCCAAGAGACCCAGTACTTC
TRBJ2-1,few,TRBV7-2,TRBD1,CASSLDEGAGVNEQFF,TGTGCCAGCAGCTTAGACGAGGGGGCCGGGGTCAATGAGCAGTTCTTC
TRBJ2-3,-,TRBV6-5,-,CASSYKGRGADTQYF,TGTGCCAGCAGTTACAAAGGACGTGGGGCAGATACGCAGTATTTT
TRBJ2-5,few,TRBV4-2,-,CASSQGTGEETQYF,TGTGCCAGCAGCCAAGGAACGGGAGAAGAGACCCAGTACTTC
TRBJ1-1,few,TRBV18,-,CASSHNGGSTEAFF,TGTGCCAGCTCCCATAATGGAGGGTCCACTGAAGCTTTCTTT
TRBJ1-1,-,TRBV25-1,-,CASSEYPYKAQGETEAFF,TGTGCCAGCAGTGAATATCCCTACAAGGCACAGGGTGAAACTGAAGCTTTCTTT
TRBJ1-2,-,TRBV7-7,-,CASSLVLVPYGYTF,TGTGCCAGCAGCTTAGTTCTGGTCCCCTATGGCTACACCTTC
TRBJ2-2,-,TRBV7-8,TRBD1,CASSLMNRGDTGELFF,TGTGCCAGCAGCTTGATGAACAGGGGAGACACCGGGGAGCTGTTTTTT
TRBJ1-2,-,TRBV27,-,CASAKAGYGYTF,TGTGCCAGCGCGAAGGCCGGCTATGGCTACACCTTC
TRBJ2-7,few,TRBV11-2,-,CASSPSYEQYF,TGTGCCAGCAGCCCGTCCTACGAGCAGTACTTC
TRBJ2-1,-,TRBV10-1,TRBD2,CASSDPGTSGYNEQFF,TGCGCCAGCAGTGATCCCGGGACTAGCGGCTACAATGAGCAGTTCTTC
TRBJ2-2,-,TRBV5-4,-,CASSLDQLNTGELFF,TGTGCCAGCAGCTTGGACCAGCTGAACACCGGGGAGCTGTTTTTT
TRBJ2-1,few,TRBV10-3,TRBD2,CAISGLYGLAGPSSYNEQFF,TGTGCCATCAGTGGCCTGTACGGACTAGCGGGGCCCAGCTCCTACAATGAGCAGTTCTTC
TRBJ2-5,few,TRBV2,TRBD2,CASSPQGRGVETQYF,TGTGCCAGCAGCCCCCAAGGGCGGGGGGTGGAGACCCAGTACTTC
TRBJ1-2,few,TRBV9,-,CASSVEGGSGYGYTF,TGTGCCAGCAGCGTAGAGGGGGGAAGCGGCTATGGCTACACCTTC
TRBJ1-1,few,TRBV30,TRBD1,CAWSVRTGITEAFF,TGTGCCTGGAGTGTGAGGACAGGAATTACTGAAGCTTTCTTT
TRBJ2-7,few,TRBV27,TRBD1,CASSLRIPGQSYEQYF,TGTGCCAGCAGTTTAAGGATCCCGGGACAGAGTTACGAGCAGTACTTC
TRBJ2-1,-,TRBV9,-,CASSPTGGTTYNEQFF,TGTGCCAGCAGCCCGACCGGGGGAACAACCTACAATGAGCAGTTCTTC
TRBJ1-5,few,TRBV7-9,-,CASSLAERNQPQHF,TGTGCCAGCAGCTTAGCTGAGCGCAATCAGCCCCAGCATTTT
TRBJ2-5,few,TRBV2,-,CASIGLYQETQYF,TGTGCCAGCATCGGGCTATACCAAGAGACCCAGTACTTC
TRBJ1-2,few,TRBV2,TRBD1,CASTMTGDNGYTF,TGTGCCAGCACCATGACAGGGGATAATGGCTACACCTTC
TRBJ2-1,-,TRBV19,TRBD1,CASRTQGTLSYNEQFF,TGTGCCAGTAGAACACAGGGGACGCTCTCCTACAATGAGCAGTTCTTC
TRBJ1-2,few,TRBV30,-,CAWTSWRTKHPGSLYGYTF,TGTGCCTGGACTTCCTGGAGGACGAAGCATCCCGGTAGTCTCTATGGCTACACCTTC
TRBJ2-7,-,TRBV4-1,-,CASSQVGTHYEQYF,TGCGCCAGCAGCCAAGTGGGCACCCACTACGAGCAGTACTTC
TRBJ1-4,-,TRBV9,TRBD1,CASSVGTGGNEKLFF,TGTGCCAGCAGCGTGGGGACAGGCGGTAATGAAAAACTGTTTTTT
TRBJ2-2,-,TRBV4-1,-,CASSQWDQGARELFF,TGCGCCAGCAGCCAATGGGACCAGGGTGCCCGGGAGCTGTTTTTT
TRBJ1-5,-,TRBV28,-,CASSPPGYSNQPQHF,TGTGCCAGCAGTCCGCCAGGTTATAGCAATCAGCCCCAGCATTTT
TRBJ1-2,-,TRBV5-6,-,CASSLPSAGGTF,TGTGCCAGCAGCTTACCCTCTGCTGGTGGCACCTTC
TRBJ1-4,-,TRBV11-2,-,CASSLAQGRNEKLFF,TGTGCCAGCAGCTTAGCACAGGGTAGGAATGAAAAACTGTTTTTT